This T cell receptor beta chain is from a study of cytomegalovirus exposure and HLA in healthy donors. Study results and limitations: Immune exposure information comprised only CMV serostatus. Within the data, a cluster of highly shared sequence variants was likely a sequencing artifact.

Notes on this clone: The antigen remains undetermined.

CDR3 length: 13 residues. Germline values: CDR1 SGHNT, CDR2 YYREEE (reference sequence). Deletions cut 4 bases from V and 8 bases from J, with 15 bases between. Amplification used 60 Vbeta primers and 13 Jbeta primers. The data were produced by immunoSEQ multiplex PCR, yet TCRdb's version contains in-frame clones alone and is incomplete. This table holds over 150,000 clones, 80% to 85% found once. This sequence joins TRBV5-4 and TRBJ1-2; no definite D call. Sequencing was performed on PBMCs. The origin of this receptor is a girl aged 2 to 10 in good health and CMV-seropositive. CDR3 sequence: CASSRLFQDGYTF. CDR3 sequence (DNA): TGTGCCAGCAGCCGACTATTCCAGGACGGCTACACCTTC.